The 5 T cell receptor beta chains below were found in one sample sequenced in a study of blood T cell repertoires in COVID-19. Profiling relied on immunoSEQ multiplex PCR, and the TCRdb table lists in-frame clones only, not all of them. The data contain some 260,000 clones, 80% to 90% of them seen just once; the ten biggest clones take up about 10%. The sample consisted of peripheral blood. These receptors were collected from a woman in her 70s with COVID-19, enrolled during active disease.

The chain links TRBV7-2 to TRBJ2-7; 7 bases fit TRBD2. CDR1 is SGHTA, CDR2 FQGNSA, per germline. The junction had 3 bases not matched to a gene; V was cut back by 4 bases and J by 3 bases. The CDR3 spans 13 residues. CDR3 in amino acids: CASSSTGGYEQYF. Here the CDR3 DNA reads TGTGCCAGCAGCTCCACGGGGGGCTACGAGCAGTACTTC.

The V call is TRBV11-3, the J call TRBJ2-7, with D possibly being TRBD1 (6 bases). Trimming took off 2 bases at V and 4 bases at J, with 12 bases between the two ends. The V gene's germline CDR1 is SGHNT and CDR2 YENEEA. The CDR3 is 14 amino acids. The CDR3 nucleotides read TGTGCCAGCAGCTTAAGTAACAGGGAATACGAGCAGTACTTC. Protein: CASSLSNREYEQYF. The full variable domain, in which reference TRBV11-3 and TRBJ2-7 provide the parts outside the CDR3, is EAGVVQSPRYKIIEKKQPVAFWCNPISGHNTLYWYLQNLGQGPELLIRYENEEAVDDSQLPKDRFSAERLKGVDSTLKIQPAELGDSAVYLCASSLSNREYEQYFGPGTRLTVT.

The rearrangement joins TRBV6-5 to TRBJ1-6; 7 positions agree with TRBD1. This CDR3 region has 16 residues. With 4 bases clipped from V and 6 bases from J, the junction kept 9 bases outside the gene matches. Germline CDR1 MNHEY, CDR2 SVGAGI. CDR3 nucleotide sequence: TGTGCCAGCAGTTCCCACAGGGGAAATATTAATTCACCCCTCCACTTT. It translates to CASSSHRGNINSPLHF.

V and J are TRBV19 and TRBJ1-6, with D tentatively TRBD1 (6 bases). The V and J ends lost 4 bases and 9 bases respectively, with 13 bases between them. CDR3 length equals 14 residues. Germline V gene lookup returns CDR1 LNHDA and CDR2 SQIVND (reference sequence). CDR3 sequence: CASSTNQQGSPLHF. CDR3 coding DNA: TGTGCCAGTAGTACAAATCAACAGGGTTCACCCCTCCACTTT.

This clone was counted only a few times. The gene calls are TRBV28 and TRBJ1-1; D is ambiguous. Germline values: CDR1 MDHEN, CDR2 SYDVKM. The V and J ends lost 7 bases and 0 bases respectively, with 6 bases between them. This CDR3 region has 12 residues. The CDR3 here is CASISVNTEAFF. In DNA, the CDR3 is TGTGCCAGCATATCGGTGAACACTGAAGCTTTCTTT.